One sample yielded the 12 T cell receptor beta chains listed below, sequenced in a study of blood T cell repertoires in COVID-19. Using immunoSEQ multiplex PCR, the repertoire was profiled, and TCRdb retains in-frame clones only, with some absent. The sample contains under 300,000 clones, approximately 82% of which appear only once. Sequencing was carried out using PBMCs or T cells enriched from blood (not recorded which). The origin of the receptors is a man between 40 and 49 years old who had recovered from COVID-19.

This clone was detected a few times. The chain links TRBV6-1 to TRBJ2-3, with D unclear. V was clipped by 0 bases and J by 7 bases, with 14 bases between them. The CDR3 has 15 amino acids. Germline assignment: CDR1 MNHNS and CDR2 SASEGT. Here the CDR3 reads CASSEALEKPHTQYF. In nucleotides, the CDR3 is TGTGCCAGCAGTGAAGCGTTGGAGAAACCCCATACGCAGTATTTT.

The chain combines TRBV27 with TRBJ2-7; 7 bases map to TRBD2. The V gene end was trimmed by 2 bases and the J gene end by 6 bases; junction bases not matched to a gene: 4. Germline V gives CDR1 MNHEY, CDR2 SMNVEV (reference sequence). This CDR3 has 13 residues. The DNA for the CDR3 is TGTGCCAGCAGTTTAGGGGGGACTACCGAGCAGTACTTC. It codes for CASSLGGTTEQYF.

V is TRBV15 and J is TRBJ1-2, with a tentative D call TRBD1 (6 bases). The CDR3 runs to 12 residues. V lost 5 bases, J lost 7 bases, and 11 bases lay in between. Germline lookup yields CDR1 LNHNV and CDR2 YYDKDF (reference sequence). As DNA, the CDR3 is TGTGCCACCAGCGAGGGGGTTTCTGGCTACACCTTC. Its translation: CATSEGVSGYTF.

CDR3 protein: CASSQYAALNEQFF. CDR3 nucleotides: TGTGCCAGCAGCCAATACGCGGCTCTCAATGAGCAGTTCTTC. This chain joins TRBV14 and TRBJ2-1; D gene uncertain. There are 14 residues in the CDR3. The V and J ends lost 2 bases and 6 bases respectively, with 11 bases between them. The V gene's germline CDR1 is SGHDN and CDR2 FVKESK.

This clone appeared once. The chain links TRBV12-3 or TRBV12-4 to TRBJ2-1; no definite D call. V lost 0 bases to trimming and J lost 8 bases, with 2 bases between them. The CDR3 is 11 amino acids. CDR3 sequence (DNA): TGTGCCAGCAGTTTAGCCGATGAGCAGTTCTTC. Translating it yields CASSLADEQFF.

The gene calls are TRBV7-3 and TRBJ2-1, with a weak D call TRBD2 (5 bases). There are 15 residues in the CDR3. CDR1 is SGHTA, CDR2 FQGTGA, per germline. V was cut by 1 base and J by 4 bases, with 11 bases left in between. CDR3 amino acids: CASSLSLSGYNEQFF. The CDR3 DNA sequence: TGTGCCAGCAGCTTAAGCCTTTCGGGGTACAATGAGCAGTTCTTC. The full variable domain, in which reference TRBV7-3 and TRBJ2-1 provide the parts outside the CDR3, is GAGVSQTPSNKVTEKGKYVELRCDPISGHTALYWYRQSLGQGPEFLIYFQGTGAADDSGLPNDRFFAVRPEGSVSTLKIQRTERGDSAVYLCASSLSLSGYNEQFFGPGTRLTVL.

A remark on this clone: The missing conserved phenylalanine or tryptophan at the end of this CDR3 makes a read error likely. Because the CDR3's place on the DNA is in doubt, the DNA is left out and the CDR3 is given as listed by TCRdb. V is TRBV6-4 and J is TRBJ2-7; TRBD1 is the table's D call, not checked against the DNA. Germline CDR1 and CDR2: MRHNA and SNTAGT. The CDR3 is made up of 11 amino acids, end residues included. CDR3 protein: CASRPDRVVRD.

This chain uses TRBV7-2 with TRBJ1-2; 9 positions agree with TRBD1. Germline CDR1 and CDR2: SGHTA and FQGNSA. V lost 3 bases, J lost 7 bases, and 6 bases stayed unmatched. The CDR3 has 14 amino acids. As DNA, the CDR3 is TGTGCCAGCAGCTTGATGAGACAGGGGGGTGGCTACACCTTC. It translates to CASSLMRQGGGYTF. Variable domain in full (rest from reference TRBV7-2 and TRBJ1-2): GAGVSQSPSNKVTEKGKDVELRCDPISGHTALYWYRQSLGQGLEFLIYFQGNSAPDKSGLPSDRFSAERTGGSVSTLTIQRTQQEDSAVYLCASSLMRQGGGYTFGSGTRLTVV.

J is TRBJ1-5 and V is TRBV5-6, with D uncertain. V lost 2 bases to trimming and J lost 4 bases, with 4 bases between them. Germline assignment: CDR1 SGHDT and CDR2 YYEEEE. The CDR3 sequence is 12 residues long. The CDR3 DNA is TGTGCCAGCAGCTTTTCGAATCAGCCCCAGCATTTT. Translation gives CASSFSNQPQHF.

The chain couples TRBV18 to TRBJ2-5; the D gene is possibly TRBD2 (5 bases). In germline, CDR1 is KGHSH, CDR2 LQKENI. Trimming removed 3 bases from V and 5 bases from J, with 19 bases in between. This CDR3 comprises 16 residues. This chain's CDR3 is CASSPALGGHGETQYF. The CDR3 region has the DNA TGTGCCAGCTCACCGGCGTTAGGAGGCCATGGGGAGACCCAGTACTTC.

The genes are TRBV5-6 and TRBJ1-1; TRBD1 is a possible D gene (6 bases). The CDR3 has 15 residues. Germline V lookup: CDR1 SGHDT, CDR2 YYEEEE. With 3 bases removed from V and 6 bases from J, the gap between germline ends came to 18 bases. CDR3 amino acids: CASSSTRGVRAEAFF. As DNA, the CDR3 is TGTGCCAGCAGCTCAACCAGGGGCGTGAGGGCTGAAGCTTTCTTT.

The CDR3, as DNA: TGTGCCACCAGCAGTTGGGGACAGGGGGAGAATGGCTACACCTTC. It translates to CATSSWGQGENGYTF. V gene TRBV15 combines with J gene TRBJ1-2; 11 bases are shared with TRBD1. CDR3 length equals 15 residues. Germline-derived CDR1 and CDR2 are LNHNV and YYDKDF (reference sequence). The J segment lost 6 bases and the V segment lost 3 bases, leaving 6 bases of the junction unmatched.